These 28 T cell receptor beta chains came from one sample sequenced in a study of blood T cell repertoires in COVID-19. Profiling relied on immunoSEQ multiplex PCR, and the TCRdb table lists in-frame clones only, not all of them. Here the sample spans about 300,000 clones, just over 85% being singletons. The material sequenced was PBMCs or T cells enriched from blood (not recorded which). These receptors were taken from a young man who had recovered from COVID-19.

CDR3: CAIRGTEAYEQYF. CDR3 DNA: TGTGCCATCAGAGGGACAGAGGCCTACGAGCAGTACTTC. The rearrangement uses TRBV10-3 and TRBJ2-7; 7 positions match TRBD1. V lost 6 bases and J lost 2; bases outside the gene matches: 4. The CDR3 length is 13 residues. The germline gives CDR1 ENHRY, CDR2 SYGVKD.

The DNA of the CDR3 is TGCGCCAGCAGCCAAGGTATAGCGCCGCGCTACAATGAGCAGTTCTTC. It encodes CASSQGIAPRYNEQFF. The chain is built from TRBV4-1 and TRBJ2-1; tentatively, D is TRBD2 (5 bases). Trimming removed 1 base from V and 3 bases from J, with 13 bases in between. The CDR3 length is 16 residues. Germline CDR1 reads MGHRA; CDR2 reads YSYEKL.

The gene calls are TRBV7-9 and TRBJ1-2; D is possibly TRBD1 (6 bases). Germline CDR1 reads SEHNR; CDR2 reads FQNEAQ (reference sequence). The CDR3 consists of 14 residues. Trimming left V 1 base short and J 6 bases short, with 12 bases between. CDR3: CASSLVRTEHGYTF. The CDR3 region has the DNA TGTGCCAGCAGCTTAGTCAGGACAGAGCATGGCTACACCTTC.

Remarks on this clone: Mismatch with germline at one junction end may stem from a read error. This CDR3 reads CASSLSSNGADTQYF. CDR3 nucleotide sequence: TGTGCTAGCAGCTTGTCTTCTAACGGGGCAGATACGCAGTATTTT. The V and J genes are TRBV7-7 and TRBJ2-3; D possibly corresponds to TRBD2 (5 bases). CDR1 and CDR2 from the germline V gene are SSHAT and FNYEAQ (reference sequence). The CDR3 totals 15 residues.

The chain links TRBV15 to TRBJ2-5; D may be TRBD1 (5 bases). The CDR3 covers 15 residues. The germline V gene has CDR1 LNHNV and CDR2 YYDKDF (reference sequence). Trimming removed 3 bases at V and 0 bases at J, with 11 bases between. In DNA, the CDR3 is TGTGCCACCAGCAGTGCTCAGGGATACCAAGAGACCCAGTACTTC. Amino acids: CATSSAQGYQETQYF.

The chain joins TRBV24-1 to TRBJ1-5; D is unresolved. The CDR3 contains 12 residues. Germline V gives CDR1 KGHDR, CDR2 SFDVKD. Trimming removed 3 bases at V and 4 bases at J, with 3 bases between. Here the CDR3 reads CATSDPNQPQHF. The CDR3 coding sequence is TGTGCCACCAGTGATCCGAATCAGCCCCAGCATTTT.

The rearrangement links TRBV12-2 to TRBJ2-2; the D call TRBD1 from the table was never checked on the DNA. TRBV12-2 is assigned pseudogene status. The CDR3 contains 18 residues. The CDR3 region has the DNA TGTGCAAGTCGCTTAAGGTCGTCTAGTGGGGCGGACACCGGGGAGCTGTTTTTT. This encodes CASRLRSSSGADTGELFF.

CDR3 loop: CASSLPGQSTEAFF. The CDR3 coding sequence is TGTGCCAGCAGCTTACCGGGACAGAGTACTGAAGCTTTCTTT. This chain links TRBV11-2 with TRBJ1-1; 7 bases are shared with TRBD1. The V segment lost 2 bases and the J segment 5 bases; nucleotides outside the gene matches: 5. Germline CDR1 SGHAT, CDR2 FQNNGV. This CDR3 comprises 14 residues. The full variable domain, rest sourced from reference TRBV11-2 and TRBJ1-1, is EAGVAQSPRYKIIEKRQSVAFWCNPISGHATLYWYQQILGQGPKLLIQFQNNGVVDDSQLPKDRFSAERLKGVDSTLKIQPAKLEDSAVYLCASSLPGQSTEAFFGQGTRLTVV.

This chain joins TRBV30 and TRBJ1-1; 9 nucleotides align to TRBD1. The CDR3 is made up of 14 amino acids. Germline V CDR1 and CDR2: GTSNPN, SVGIG (reference sequence). V was clipped by 5 bases and J by 2 bases; unmatched bases: 6. The CDR3 nucleotides read TGTGCCTGGGACGGGACAGGGATAAACACTGAAGCTTTCTTT. As protein: CAWDGTGINTEAFF.

This rearrangement joins TRBV20-1 to TRBJ2-3, with TRBD1 as a possible D gene (6 bases). Per germline, CDR1 DFQATT and CDR2 SNEGSKA (reference sequence). The CDR3 has 14 amino acids. With 3 bases removed from V and 8 bases from J, the gap between germline ends came to 18 bases. CDR3 nucleotide sequence: TGCAGTGCTAGTGCAGGGGCCGCACCAGGTACGCAGTATTTT. Translating gives CSASAGAAPGTQYF.

The genes are TRBV7-9 and TRBJ2-7; no definite D call. This CDR3 has 14 amino acids. V lost 1 base to trimming and J lost 0 bases, with 7 bases between them. Germline values: CDR1 SEHNR, CDR2 FQNEAQ (reference sequence). This chain's CDR3 is CASSLGQASYEQYF. CDR3 coding DNA: TGTGCCAGCAGCTTAGGGCAGGCCTCCTACGAGCAGTACTTC.

The chain is built from TRBV11-1 and TRBJ2-5; 7 nucleotides agree with TRBD1. The CDR3 extends over 15 amino acids. Looked up from germline, CDR1 is SGHAT and CDR2 is FQDESV (reference sequence). V lost 3 bases, J lost 1 base, and 5 bases stayed unmatched. As DNA, the CDR3 is TGTGCCAGCAGCTTTGAGGGACAGAGCCAAGAGACCCAGTACTTC. Residues: CASSFEGQSQETQYF. The whole variable domain, filled in from reference TRBV11-1 and TRBJ2-5, reads EAEVAQSPRYKITEKSQAVAFWCDPISGHATLYWYRQILGQGPELLVQFQDESVVDDSQLPKDRFSAERLKGVDSTLKIQPAELGDSAMYLCASSFEGQSQETQYFGPGTRLLVL.

The V and J genes are TRBV5-1 and TRBJ1-1; D is perhaps TRBD1 (6 bases). The germline V gene encodes CDR1 SGHRS and CDR2 YFSETQ. Trimming left V 0 bases short and J 5 bases short, with 11 bases between. The CDR3 runs to 14 residues. CDR3 region: CASSLAGGRTEAFF. DNA for the CDR3: TGCGCCAGCAGCTTGGCGGGGGGCCGAACTGAAGCTTTCTTT.

The genes are TRBV28 and TRBJ1-5; possible D gene TRBD1, 6 bases. Trimming took 3 bases from V and 7 from J, leaving 7 bases between them. This CDR3 contains 12 residues. The germline CDR1 and CDR2 sequences are MDHEN and SYDVKM. Here the CDR3 DNA reads TGTGCCAGCAGTTTGCAGGGGCAGCCCCAGCATTTT. Its translation: CASSLQGQPQHF.

A note on this clone: This CDR3 is also generated by other DNA sequences in the sample. The chain links TRBV6-5 to TRBJ2-1; a weak D match, TRBD1 (5 bases). With 2 bases removed from V and 0 bases from J, the gap between germline ends came to 8 bases. This CDR3 contains 15 residues. Germline CDR1 and CDR2: MNHEY and SVGAGI. In nucleotides, the CDR3 is TGTGCCAGCAGTTACGGTCAGGGCTCCTACAATGAGCAGTTCTTC. Translating it yields CASSYGQGSYNEQFF.

CDR3 sequence (DNA): TGTGCCAGCACCCCCGGGTACGGCACTGAAGCTTTCTTT. Its translation is CASTPGYGTEAFF. The chain employs TRBV12-3 or TRBV12-4 and TRBJ1-1; unclear D gene. The CDR3 is 13 amino acids. V lost 7 bases, J lost 4 bases, and 13 bases lay in between.

This clone was seen only once. The chain joins TRBV6-5 to TRBJ1-1; the D gene is possibly TRBD1 (5 bases). V lost 6 bases, J lost 5 bases, and 13 bases lay in between. Germline values: CDR1 MNHEY, CDR2 SVGAGI. The CDR3 has 13 residues. DNA of the CDR3: TGTGCCAGCAGAACAGGTCTGGTGACTGAAGCTTTCTTT. Translation gives CASRTGLVTEAFF.

The chain is built from TRBV4-1 and TRBJ1-3, with D maybe TRBD1 (5 bases). V lost 4 bases to trimming and J lost 0 bases, with 10 bases between them. The CDR3 extends over 15 amino acids. The germline V gene has CDR1 MGHRA and CDR2 YSYEKL. The CDR3 nucleotides read TGCGCCAGCAGCCCTAGACAGTTCTCTGGAAACACCATATATTTT. This translates into CASSPRQFSGNTIYF.

The genes are TRBV28 and TRBJ1-2; 8 nucleotides agree with TRBD1. Trimming at V came to 7 bases and at J to 4 bases, leaving 23 bases not matched to a gene. The CDR3 totals 19 residues. CDR1 and CDR2 from the germline V gene are MDHEN and SYDVKM. CDR3 protein: CASIAERLDRVFGGYGYTF. DNA for the CDR3: TGTGCCAGCATCGCGGAGAGGCTGGACAGGGTTTTTGGCGGCTATGGCTACACCTTC.

In its sample, this clone was seen a few times. This chain connects TRBV10-3 to TRBJ2-7; weak D call: TRBD2 (6 bases). From germline, CDR1 is ENHRY and CDR2 SYGVKD. The ends were cut back, 5 bases at V and 3 bases at J, with 17 bases in the middle. The CDR3 has 15 residues. This CDR3 reads CAISFSRPGDYEQYF. DNA of the CDR3: TGTGCCATCAGTTTTTCCCGACCGGGAGACTACGAGCAGTACTTC.

The rearrangement joins TRBV3-1 (or the pseudogene TRBV3-2) to TRBJ1-2, with D unclear. The germline V and J ends were trimmed by 2 bases and 2 bases, with 12 bases remaining between them. CDR1 and CDR2 from the germline V gene are LGHDT and YNNKEL (reference sequence). This CDR3 spans 15 amino acids. CDR3 bases: TGTGCCAGCAGCCAATACGAGGGTTCCAACTATGGCTACACCTTC. Protein: CASSQYEGSNYGYTF.

The chain joins TRBV7-9 to TRBJ2-3; TRBD2 aligns across 11 bases. V shed 4 bases, J shed 3 bases, and the junction held 3 bases outside the gene matches. The CDR3 is 15 amino acids. Germline V gene sequence: CDR1 SEHNR, CDR2 FQNEAQ (reference sequence). The CDR3 nucleotides are TGTGCCAGCAGCTCTAGCGGGGGGCTTACAGATACGCAGTATTTT. Translated, it gives CASSSSGGLTDTQYF.

This CDR3 reads CASGGVNTEAFF. In nucleotides, the CDR3 is TGTGCCAGCGGAGGCGTGAACACTGAAGCTTTCTTT. This chain connects TRBV27 to TRBJ1-1; D uncertain. V lost 8 bases and J 0 bases, leaving 7 bases between the germline ends. The CDR3 runs to 12 residues. Germline V CDR1 and CDR2: MNHEY, SMNVEV (reference sequence).

The V call is TRBV4-1, the J call TRBJ2-7; D may be TRBD2 (5 bases). V shed 0 bases and J shed 2 bases, with 11 bases lying between them. The CDR3 sequence is 15 residues long. Germline assignment: CDR1 MGHRA and CDR2 YSYEKL. CDR3 nucleotide sequence: TGCGCCAGCAGCCAAGATACTGCCGGGGCCTACGAGCAGTACTTC. Protein product: CASSQDTAGAYEQYF.

This chain joins TRBV7-2 and TRBJ1-6; TRBD1 matches at 7 bases. Germline V gives CDR1 SGHTA, CDR2 FQGNSA. Germline trimming cut 2 bases from V and 1 base from J; bases unmatched to any gene: 5. This CDR3 spans 17 amino acids. The CDR3 nucleotides are TGTGCCAGCAGCTTACGACAGGGCAGGTCCTATAATTCACCCCTCCACTTT. Its translation: CASSLRQGRSYNSPLHF.

The chain recombines TRBV10-1 with TRBJ2-1; 13 nucleotides agree with TRBD2. Unmatched junction bases numbered 12, after V lost 7 bases and J lost 9 bases. Germline V gives CDR1 WNHNN, CDR2 SYGVQD (reference sequence). This CDR3 spans 16 amino acids. The CDR3 DNA sequence: TGCGCCAGCACCGCCGGGACTAGCGGGAATAGGGGTGAGCAGTTCTTC. It codes for CASTAGTSGNRGEQFF.

The V call is TRBV5-4, the J call TRBJ2-5; TRBD2 agrees at 7 bases. CDR3 length: 12 amino acids. CDR1 and CDR2 from the germline V gene are SGHNT and YYREEE (reference sequence). Trimming cost V 5 bases and J 5 bases; bases outside gene matches: 3. The CDR3 DNA is TGTGCCAGCAGGGGGGGGGTGGAGACCCAGTACTTC. Protein sequence: CASRGGVETQYF.

This clone was observed a single time. CDR3 protein: CASSPWDIEGHEQYF. In DNA, the CDR3 is TGTGCCAGTAGTCCTTGGGACATCGAAGGCCACGAGCAGTACTTC. The chain uses TRBV19 and TRBJ2-7, with TRBD1 as a possible D gene (6 bases). Germline-derived CDR1 and CDR2 are LNHDA and SQIVND (reference sequence). Between the trimmed V and J ends, which lost 5 bases and 5 bases, there was a span of 19 bases. The CDR3 loop spans 15 amino acids.